The rows below give T cell receptor beta chains drawn from one sample of a study of T-cell reconstitution after alpha-beta-depleted transplantation in children. TCRdb itself ran the PCR reads through MiXCR, one entry per CDR3 protein. This repertoire shows more than 200,000 distinct CDR3 sequences, about 25% found once; its top ten account for roughly 2.6%. This material consisted of PBMCs, taken before TCRalphabeta/CD19-depleted stem cell transplant. The receptors were gathered from a girl aged 2-10 years with Fanconi anemia, due to receive a stem cell transplant. Each CDR3 is given with its conserved first and last residue. Fields, in order: clone size, D gene, J gene, V gene, CDR3 protein, CDR3 DNA. D genes are given only for firm matches. Size is stated for part of the rows, as once, few or many counts, or as a class when the clone is expanded.

>few|.|TRBJ2-4|TRBV20-1
CSAKGRDIQYF
TGCAGTGCTAAAGGGCGGGACATTCAGTACTTC
>.|.|TRBJ1-6|TRBV28
CASWSWGGSPLHF
TGTGCCAGCTGGTCATGGGGGGGCTCACCCCTCCACTTT
>.|.|TRBJ2-7|TRBV20-1
CSATKDSTYEQYF
TGCAGTGCTACAAAGGACAGTACCTACGAGCAGTACTTC
>.|.|TRBJ2-2|TRBV6-8
CASSHQGTGELFF
TGTGCCAGCAGTCACCAGGGCACCGGGGAGCTGTTTTTT
>few|TRBD2|TRBJ2-2|TRBV7-6
CASSLALQLAGLNTGELFF
TGTGCCAGCAGCTTAGCCCTCCAACTAGCGGGTCTTAACACCGGGGAGCTGTTTTTT
>many|.|TRBJ1-5|TRBV7-2
CASSLSAINSNQPQHF
TGTGCCAGCAGCTTAAGTGCGATAAATAGCAATCAGCCCCAGCATTTT
>.|.|TRBJ1-2|TRBV29-1
CSVVLPGRYGYTF
TGCAGCGTTGTGCTGCCCGGTCGGTATGGCTACACCTTC
>.|TRBD1|TRBJ2-4|TRBV4-2
CASSQDMGQLAKNIQYF
TGTGCCAGCAGCCAAGATATGGGACAGTTAGCCAAAAACATTCAGTACTTC
>.|.|TRBJ2-7|TRBV20-1
CSASRRGPYEQYF
TGCAGTGCTAGCCGCAGGGGTCCCTACGAGCAGTACTTC
>.|.|TRBJ1-2|TRBV21-1
CASSKVLHPFFYGYTF
TGTGCCAGCAGCAAAGTATTACACCCATTCTTCTATGGCTACACCTTC
>.|TRBD2|TRBJ2-1|TRBV29-1
CSVLLAGGGVPYNEQFF
TGCAGCGTCCTACTTGCGGGGGGCGGGGTTCCGTACAATGAGCAGTTCTTC